This TCR beta chain derives from a study of beta chain features in type 1 diabetes. Study context: Similarity in age, gender and cell yields was seen between patients and healthy donors.

Isolated RNA was reverse transcribed in full, so expressed TCRB transcripts were sequenced. Clones were read by immunoSEQ multiplex PCR, and TCRdb kept only the in-frame ones, dropping some. This sample carries 900,000 or so clones, about 17% of them seen once, and the ten largest clones take 0.02% to 0.025%. This clone has more than one count but fewer than ten. Every donor had blood drawn once into heparin, about 116 mL on average. The CDR3 extends over 15 amino acids. V was cut by 0 bases and J by 4 bases, with 13 bases left in between. Germline V gene lookup returns CDR1 SGDLS and CDR2 YYNGEE. The TCR was taken from a woman under 30 in good health. The rearrangement links TRBV9 to TRBJ1-2; D perhaps matches TRBD1 (5 bases). Specimen: naive CD4+ T cells from blood. The DNA of the CDR3 is TGTGCCAGCAGCGTAGGCGTGGGGGAAGGCTATGGCTACACCTTC. Translation gives CASSVGVGEGYGYTF.